This TCR beta chain was observed in a study of CD8 T cells in ankylosing spondylitis. The sample holds many counts of this clonotype. Its antigen remains unidentified. General study findings and limits: There was reportedly significant enrichment of clones that were disease-linked in matched ankylosing spondylitis synovial fluid. Disease-linked clones displayed a CD8+ phenotype and appeared relatively rarely in peripheral blood.

Trimming shortened V by 7 bases and J by 1 base, and 10 bases separated the two germline ends. This CDR3 contains 13 residues. TCRdb ran MiXCR on the 5' RACE reads and lists one entry per CDR3 protein. The sample consists of some 120,000 distinct CDR3 sequences, roughly 13% of them appearing once. The sequenced sample was blood, either unsorted or a sorted T cell fraction (not recorded which). The TCR comes from a female donor with ankylosing spondylitis or in good health (not recorded which). The chain uses TRBV12-3 or TRBV12-4 and TRBJ1-1, with D unresolved. CDR3 bases: TGTGCCAGCACCTCCGAACCGAACACTGAAGCTTTCTTT. Its translation is CASTSEPNTEAFF.